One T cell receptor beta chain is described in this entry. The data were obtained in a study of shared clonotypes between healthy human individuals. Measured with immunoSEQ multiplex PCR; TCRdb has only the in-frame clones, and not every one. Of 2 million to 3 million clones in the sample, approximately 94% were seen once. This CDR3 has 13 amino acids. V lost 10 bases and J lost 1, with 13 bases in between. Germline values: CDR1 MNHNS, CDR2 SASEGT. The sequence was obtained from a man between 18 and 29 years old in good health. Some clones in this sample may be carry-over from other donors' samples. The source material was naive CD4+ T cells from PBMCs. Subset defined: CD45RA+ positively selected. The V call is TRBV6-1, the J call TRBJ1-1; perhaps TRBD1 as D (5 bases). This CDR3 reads CATRGTANTEAFF. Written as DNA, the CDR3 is TGTGCCACCCGGGGCACAGCGAACACTGAAGCTTTCTTT.